A selection of T cell receptor beta chains follows, all from one sample in a study of blood T cell repertoires in COVID-19. Here immunoSEQ multiplex PCR was the method, and the copy in TCRdb shows in-frame clones only, minus some. The sample lists 250,000 to 400,000 clones, approximately 90% occurring once. Sequencing input: peripheral blood. Receptors were obtained from a woman in her twenties or thirties with COVID-19, enrolled during active disease. Both conserved end residues are part of each CDR3. A D gene is named only where the DNA matches it firmly. Not all rows give a size; the values are once, few, many and, for expanded clones, a class.

j_call	cdr3_length	clone_size	v_call	d_call	cdr3_aa	cdr3_nt
TRBJ2-1	12	-	TRBV12-5	-	CASGVSGNEQFF	TGTGCTAGTGGTGTCAGCGGCAATGAGCAGTTCTTC
TRBJ1-5	14	-	TRBV7-8	TRBD1	CASSLGQGQSPQHF	TGTGCCAGCAGCTTAGGACAGGGACAGTCGCCCCAGCATTTT
TRBJ1-1	11	-	TRBV28	-	CASRLLTEAFF	TGTGCCAGCAGACTGCTGACTGAAGCTTTCTTT
TRBJ1-2	15	few	TRBV9	TRBD1	CASSRWDSANYGYTF	TGTGCCAGCAGCCGTTGGGACAGCGCAAACTATGGCTACACCTTC
TRBJ2-3	14	-	TRBV6-5	-	CASSTTTPSGTQYF	TGTGCCAGCAGTACCACGACCCCGTCGGGTACGCAGTATTTT
TRBJ1-6	15	-	TRBV30	TRBD1	CAWNSQGAFWSPLHF	TGTGCCTGGAATAGTCAGGGGGCCTTCTGGTCACCCCTCCACTTT
TRBJ2-7	13	few	TRBV27	TRBD1	CASRTGVSYEQYF	TGTGCCAGCCGGACAGGAGTGTCCTACGAGCAGTACTTC
TRBJ1-1	17	few	TRBV14	-	CASSRALQGTLNTEAFF	TGTGCCAGCAGCCGGGCCCTGCAGGGTACTTTGAACACTGAAGCTTTCTTT
TRBJ2-2	15	-	TRBV6-5	TRBD1	CASTLGTGGTGELFF	TGTGCCAGCACTTTGGGGACAGGGGGCACCGGGGAGCTGTTTTTT
TRBJ2-7	15	-	TRBV6-5	-	CASSYSVAGTYEQYF	TGTGCCAGCAGTTACTCCGTGGCGGGGACCTACGAGCAGTACTTC
TRBJ2-1	15	-	TRBV15	-	CATSRTDRRVNEQFF	TGTGCCACCAGCAGAACTGACAGGCGGGTGAATGAGCAGTTCTTC
TRBJ2-7	15	few	TRBV13	TRBD2	CASSRTSGGLDEQYF	TGTGCCAGCAGTCGTACTAGCGGGGGGTTGGACGAGCAGTACTTC
TRBJ1-2	15	-	TRBV4-1	TRBD1	CASSQGTGSSYGYTF	TGCGCCAGCAGCCAAGGGACAGGGAGTTCCTATGGCTACACCTTC
TRBJ1-2	15	-	TRBV14	-	CASSQAPGGTYGYTF	TGTGCCAGCAGCCAAGCGCCCGGGGGGACCTATGGCTACACCTTC
TRBJ2-1	15	-	TRBV18	-	CASSSTRGDYNEQFF	TGTGCCAGCTCATCGACCCGCGGAGACTACAATGAGCAGTTCTTC
TRBJ1-1	15	-	TRBV27	TRBD1	CASSPQGQIITEAFF	TGTGCCAGCAGTCCCCAGGGACAGATCATCACTGAAGCTTTCTTT
TRBJ1-4	14	-	TRBV11-3	TRBD1	CASTPGTGYEKLFF	TGTGCCAGCACCCCCGGGACAGGGTATGAAAAACTGTTTTTT
TRBJ1-1	12	-	TRBV4-2	-	CASSQLNTEAFF	TGTGCCAGCAGCCAACTTAACACTGAAGCTTTCTTT
TRBJ1-5	14	-	TRBV6-5	TRBD1	CASSSGQGGQPQHF	TGTGCCAGCAGCTCGGGACAGGGGGGCCAGCCCCAGCATTTT
TRBJ2-7	16	once	TRBV6-5	-	CASSFQRGRDTYEQYF	TGTGCCAGCAGTTTCCAAAGGGGCAGGGACACCTACGAGCAGTACTTC
TRBJ1-2	12	-	TRBV3-1/TRBV3-2	-	CASSQIDYGYTF	TGTGCCAGCAGCCAAATCGACTATGGCTACACCTTC
TRBJ1-1	14	-	TRBV5-1	-	CASSPPGANTEAFF	TGCGCCAGCAGCCCCCCAGGCGCGAACACTGAAGCTTTCTTT
TRBJ1-2	14	-	TRBV11-3	TRBD1	CASSTRDRPYGYTF	TGTGCCAGCAGCACCCGGGACAGGCCCTATGGCTACACCTTC
TRBJ1-2	14	few	TRBV29-1	-	CSVVGPKAGYGYTF	TGCAGCGTTGTGGGGCCCAAGGCCGGCTATGGCTACACCTTC
TRBJ1-1	15	once	TRBV4-1	-	CASSPRTGLSTEAFF	TGCGCCAGCAGTCCAAGGACGGGACTTAGCACTGAAGCTTTCTTT
TRBJ1-4	14	-	TRBV10-2	-	CASSERAGYRKLFF	TGCGCCAGCAGTGAGAGGGCAGGGTATCGAAAACTGTTTTTT
TRBJ1-5	14	few	TRBV28	-	CASLDSYSNQPQHF	TGTGCCAGCTTGGACAGCTATAGCAATCAGCCCCAGCATTTT
TRBJ1-5	14	-	TRBV24-1	-	CATSDVTRSGPQHF	TGTGCCACCAGTGATGTTACTCGGTCAGGGCCCCAGCATTTT
TRBJ1-3	14	-	TRBV2	-	CASNPTGYGNTIYF	TGTGCCAGCAATCCAACAGGGTACGGAAACACCATATATTTT
TRBJ1-6	16	-	TRBV11-2	-	CASSSVRGKGGSPLHF	TGTGCCAGCAGCTCAGTCCGGGGGAAAGGCGGTTCACCCCTCCACTTT
TRBJ2-2	15	-	TRBV5-6	-	CASSFLNSPLGELFF	TGTGCCAGCAGCTTTTTAAACAGTCCCCTTGGGGAGCTGTTTTTT
TRBJ1-5	15	once	TRBV3-1/TRBV3-2	TRBD1	CASSYSGQGGQPQHF	TGTGCCAGCAGCTACTCGGGACAGGGGGGACAGCCCCAGCATTTT
TRBJ2-7	14	-	TRBV2	-	CASNPGVASYEQYF	TGTGCCAGCAATCCCGGGGTTGCATCCTACGAGCAGTACTTC
TRBJ1-1	16	few	TRBV7-8	TRBD1	CASSQTTGASNTEAFF	TGTGCCAGCAGCCAAACGACAGGGGCATCGAACACTGAAGCTTTCTTT
TRBJ1-1	13	-	TRBV3-1/TRBV3-2	-	CASSPRRNTEAFF	TGTGCCAGCAGCCCGAGAAGGAACACTGAAGCTTTCTTT
TRBJ1-3	16	-	TRBV5-4	-	CASSFGGRGEGNTIYF	TGTGCCAGCAGCTTCGGCGGCAGGGGCGAAGGAAACACCATATATTTT
TRBJ2-2	14	-	TRBV28	-	CASKGTLNTGELFF	TGTGCCAGCAAGGGGACTCTTAACACCGGGGAGCTGTTTTTT
TRBJ2-3	13	-	TRBV28	TRBD1	CATRTGWPDTQYF	TGTGCCACCAGGACAGGGTGGCCAGATACGCAGTATTTT
TRBJ2-2	13	-	TRBV3-1/TRBV3-2	-	CASSPLNTGELFF	TGTGCCAGCAGCCCCCTTAACACCGGGGAGCTGTTTTTT
TRBJ2-2	16	-	TRBV6-2/TRBV6-3	TRBD2	CASSRLAGGQAGELFF	TGTGCCAGCAGTCGACTAGCGGGGGGGCAAGCCGGGGAGCTGTTTTTT
TRBJ2-2	15	-	TRBV2	-	CASRTEPQVVGELFF	TGTGCCAGCAGGACGGAACCCCAGGTAGTCGGGGAGCTGTTTTTT
TRBJ2-1	15	-	TRBV5-1	TRBD1	CASSLQGPGYNEQFF	TGCGCCAGCAGCTTACAGGGGCCCGGCTACAATGAGCAGTTCTTC
TRBJ2-5	14	-	TRBV27	-	CASSPRDIQETQYF	TGTGCCAGCAGTCCCCGGGACATCCAAGAGACCCAGTACTTC
TRBJ2-7	13	-	TRBV2	TRBD2	CASTAGGTYEQYF	TGTGCCAGCACGGCGGGGGGCACCTACGAGCAGTACTTC
TRBJ2-4	14	-	TRBV2	-	CASSGDLAKNIQYF	TGTGCCAGCTCAGGTGATCTAGCCAAAAACATTCAGTACTTC
TRBJ1-2	14	-	TRBV19	TRBD1	CASRASGQGYGYTF	TGTGCCAGTAGAGCCTCGGGACAGGGCTATGGCTACACCTTC
TRBJ2-5	13	-	TRBV12-3/TRBV12-4	TRBD2	CASSLTSAETQYF	TGTGCCAGCAGCCTGACTAGCGCTGAGACCCAGTACTTC
TRBJ1-5	12	few	TRBV21-1	-	CASPKKSQPQHF	TGTGCCAGCCCCAAAAAGAGTCAGCCCCAGCATTTT